Given below is one T cell receptor beta chain in context. The V end lost 4 bases, the J end lost 0 bases, and 22 bases lay between the germline ends. CDR1 and CDR2 (germline): SQVTM, ANQGSEA. The CDR3 is 18 amino acids. The authors ran a second PCR of 7 to 11 cycles using a sample-barcoded 5' primer and a J-beta primer mix. TCRdb independently ran MiXCR on the 5' RACE reads; one entry per CDR3 protein. The table has fewer than 800,000 distinct CDR3 sequences, about 52% seen once. Every sample yielded at least 6.5 million isolated PBMCs. This entry comes from a study of blood T cells in healthy people across ages. Turning to the study itself: Researchers report that template switching captured about one barcoded beta molecule per two T cells.

The receptor's source is a woman aged 55-69 years in good health. The source material was blood. The chain is built from TRBV29-1 and TRBJ2-1; D is ambiguous. This chain's CDR3 is CSVVPNYRPGTSYNEQFF. CDR3 nucleotide sequence: TGCAGCGTTGTACCAAACTATCGGCCCGGCACCTCCTACAATGAGCAGTTCTTC.